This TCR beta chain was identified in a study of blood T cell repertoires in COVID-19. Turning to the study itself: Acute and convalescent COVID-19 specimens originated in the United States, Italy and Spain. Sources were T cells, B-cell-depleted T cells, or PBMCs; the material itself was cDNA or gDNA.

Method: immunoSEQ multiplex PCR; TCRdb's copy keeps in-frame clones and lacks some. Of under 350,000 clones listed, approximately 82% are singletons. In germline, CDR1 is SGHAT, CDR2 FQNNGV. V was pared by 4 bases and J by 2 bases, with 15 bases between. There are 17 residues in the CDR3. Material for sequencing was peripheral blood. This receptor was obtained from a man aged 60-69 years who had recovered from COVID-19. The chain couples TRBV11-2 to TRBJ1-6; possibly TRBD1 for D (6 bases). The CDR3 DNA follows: TGTGCCAGCAGCTCAACCGACAGGAAAGCCTATAATTCACCCCTCCACTTT. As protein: CASSSTDRKAYNSPLHF.